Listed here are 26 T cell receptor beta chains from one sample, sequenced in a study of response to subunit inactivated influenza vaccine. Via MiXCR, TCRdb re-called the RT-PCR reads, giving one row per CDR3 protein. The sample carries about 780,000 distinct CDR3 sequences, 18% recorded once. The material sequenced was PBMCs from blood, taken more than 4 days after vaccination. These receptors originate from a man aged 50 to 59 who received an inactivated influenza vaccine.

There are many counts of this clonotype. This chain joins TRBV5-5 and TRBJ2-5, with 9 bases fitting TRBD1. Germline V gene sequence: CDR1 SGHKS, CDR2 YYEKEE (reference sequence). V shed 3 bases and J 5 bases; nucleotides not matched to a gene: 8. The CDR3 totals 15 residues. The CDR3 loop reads CASSSIGTGRETQYF. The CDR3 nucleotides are TGTGCCAGCAGCTCTATCGGGACAGGGCGCGAGACCCAGTACTTC. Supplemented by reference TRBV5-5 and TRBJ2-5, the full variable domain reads DAGVTQSPTHLIKTRGQQVTLRCSPISGHKSVSWYQQVLGQGPQFIFQYYEKEERGRGNFPDRFSARQFPNYSSELNVNALLLGDSALYLCASSSIGTGRETQYFGPGTRLLVL.

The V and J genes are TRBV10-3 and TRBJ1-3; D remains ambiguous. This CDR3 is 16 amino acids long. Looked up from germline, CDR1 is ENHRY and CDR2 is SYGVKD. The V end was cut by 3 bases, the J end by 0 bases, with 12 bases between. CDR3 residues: CAISDWETNSGNTIYF. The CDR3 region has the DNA TGTGCCATCAGTGACTGGGAAACTAACTCTGGAAACACCATATATTTT.

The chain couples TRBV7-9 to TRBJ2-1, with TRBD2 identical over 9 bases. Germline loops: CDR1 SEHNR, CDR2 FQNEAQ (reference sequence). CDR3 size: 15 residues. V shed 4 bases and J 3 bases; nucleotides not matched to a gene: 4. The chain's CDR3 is CASSSLAGDYNEQFF. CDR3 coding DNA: TGTGCCAGCAGCTCCTTAGCGGGAGACTACAATGAGCAGTTCTTC.

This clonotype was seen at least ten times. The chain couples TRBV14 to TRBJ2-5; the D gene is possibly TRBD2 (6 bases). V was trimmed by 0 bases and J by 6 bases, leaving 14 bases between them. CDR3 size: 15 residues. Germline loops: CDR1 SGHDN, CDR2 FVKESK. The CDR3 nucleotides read TGTGCCAGCAGCCAAGATCCCGGGAGTCGAAAGACCCAGTACTTC. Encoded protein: CASSQDPGSRKTQYF.

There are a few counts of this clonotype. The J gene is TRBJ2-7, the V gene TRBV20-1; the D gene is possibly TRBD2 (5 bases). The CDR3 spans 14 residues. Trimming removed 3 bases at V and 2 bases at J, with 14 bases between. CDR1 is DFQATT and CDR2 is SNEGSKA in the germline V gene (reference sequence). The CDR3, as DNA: TGCAGTGCTAGGTTTGTCGGGGTGCCCTACGAGCAGTACTTC. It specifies CSARFVGVPYEQYF.

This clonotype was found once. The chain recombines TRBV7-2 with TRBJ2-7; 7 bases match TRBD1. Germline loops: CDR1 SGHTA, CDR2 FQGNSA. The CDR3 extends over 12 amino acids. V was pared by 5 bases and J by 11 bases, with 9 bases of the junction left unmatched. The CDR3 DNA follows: TGTGCCAGCAGCCCCGACCGGGACAGCGAGTACTTC. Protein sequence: CASSPDRDSEYF.

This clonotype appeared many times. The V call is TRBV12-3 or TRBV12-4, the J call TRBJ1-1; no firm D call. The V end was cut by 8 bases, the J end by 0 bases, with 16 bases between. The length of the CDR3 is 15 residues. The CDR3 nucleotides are TGTGCCAGCGCCCCCCAGCGGCAATTGAACACTGAAGCTTTCTTT. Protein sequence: CASAPQRQLNTEAFF.

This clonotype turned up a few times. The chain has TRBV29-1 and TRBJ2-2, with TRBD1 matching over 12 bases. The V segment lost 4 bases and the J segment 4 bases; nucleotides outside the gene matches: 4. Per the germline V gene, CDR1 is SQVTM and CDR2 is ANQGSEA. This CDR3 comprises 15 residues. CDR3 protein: CSVVGTGGITGELFF. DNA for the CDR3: TGCAGCGTTGTAGGGACAGGGGGCATCACCGGGGAGCTGTTTTTT.

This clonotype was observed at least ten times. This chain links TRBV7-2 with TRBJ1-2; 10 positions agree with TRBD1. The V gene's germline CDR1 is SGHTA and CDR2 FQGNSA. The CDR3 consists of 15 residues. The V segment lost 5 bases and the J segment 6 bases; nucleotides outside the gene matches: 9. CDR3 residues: CASSRGTGEFHGYTF. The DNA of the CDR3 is TGTGCCAGCAGCCGGGGGACAGGGGAATTTCATGGCTACACCTTC.

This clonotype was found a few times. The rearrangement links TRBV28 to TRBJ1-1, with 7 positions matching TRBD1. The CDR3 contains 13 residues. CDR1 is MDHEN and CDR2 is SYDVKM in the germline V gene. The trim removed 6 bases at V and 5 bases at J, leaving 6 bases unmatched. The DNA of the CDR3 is TGTGCCAGCAGCCTGACAGGGAAGACTGAAGCTTTCTTT. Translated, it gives CASSLTGKTEAFF. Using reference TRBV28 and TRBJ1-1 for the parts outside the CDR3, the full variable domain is DVKVTQSSRYLVKRTGEKVFLECVQDMDHENMFWYRQDPGLGLRLIYFSYDVKMKEKGDIPEGYSVSREKKERFSLILESASTNQTSMYLCASSLTGKTEAFFGQGTRLTVV.

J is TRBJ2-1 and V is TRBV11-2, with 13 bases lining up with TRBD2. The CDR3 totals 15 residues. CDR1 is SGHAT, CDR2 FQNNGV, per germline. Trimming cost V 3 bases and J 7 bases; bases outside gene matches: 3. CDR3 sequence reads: CASSLTSGRQNEQFF. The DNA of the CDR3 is TGTGCCAGCAGCTTGACTAGCGGGAGGCAAAATGAGCAGTTCTTC.

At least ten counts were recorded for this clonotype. The CDR3 here is CASRTGTRLTDTQYF. CDR3 DNA sequence: TGTGCCAGCAGGACCGGGACTCGCCTCACAGATACGCAGTATTTT. The rearrangement links TRBV6-1 to TRBJ2-3, with D possibly being TRBD2 (6 bases). Trimming pared 6 bases from V and 2 bases from J, leaving 15 bases between. Germline V gene lookup returns CDR1 MNHNS and CDR2 SASEGT. This CDR3 region has 15 residues.

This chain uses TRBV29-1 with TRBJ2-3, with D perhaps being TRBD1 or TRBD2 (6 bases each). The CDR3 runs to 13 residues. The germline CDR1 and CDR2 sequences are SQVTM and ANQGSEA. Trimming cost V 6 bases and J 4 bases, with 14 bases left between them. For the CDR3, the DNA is TGCAGCGTCCCCCGGGGGCGAGCAGATACGCAGTATTTT. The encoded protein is CSVPRGRADTQYF.

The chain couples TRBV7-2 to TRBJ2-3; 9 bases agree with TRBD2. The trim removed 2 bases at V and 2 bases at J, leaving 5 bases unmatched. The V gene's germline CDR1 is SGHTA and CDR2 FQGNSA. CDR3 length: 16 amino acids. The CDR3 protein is CASSLYLAGLTDTQYF. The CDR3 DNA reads TGTGCCAGCAGCTTATACCTAGCGGGACTCACAGATACGCAGTATTTT.

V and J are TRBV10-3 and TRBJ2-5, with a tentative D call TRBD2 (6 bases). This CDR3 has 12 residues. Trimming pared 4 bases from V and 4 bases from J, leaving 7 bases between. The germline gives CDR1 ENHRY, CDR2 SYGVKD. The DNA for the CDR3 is TGTGCCATCAGTGCCGGGGGAGAGACCCAGTACTTC. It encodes CAISAGGETQYF.

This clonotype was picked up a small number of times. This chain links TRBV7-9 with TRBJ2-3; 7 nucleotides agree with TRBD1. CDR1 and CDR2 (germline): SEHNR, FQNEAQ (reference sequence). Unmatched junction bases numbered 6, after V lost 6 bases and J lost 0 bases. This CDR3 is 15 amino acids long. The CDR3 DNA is TGTGCCAGCAGGGAAAGGACAGGCAGCACAGATACGCAGTATTTT. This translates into CASRERTGSTDTQYF.

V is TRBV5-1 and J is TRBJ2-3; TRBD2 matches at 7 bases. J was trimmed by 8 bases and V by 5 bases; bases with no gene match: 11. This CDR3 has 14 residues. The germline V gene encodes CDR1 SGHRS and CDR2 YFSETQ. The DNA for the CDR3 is TGCGCCAGCAGGACTAGCCCCCGGGACGGTACGCAGTATTTT. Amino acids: CASRTSPRDGTQYF.

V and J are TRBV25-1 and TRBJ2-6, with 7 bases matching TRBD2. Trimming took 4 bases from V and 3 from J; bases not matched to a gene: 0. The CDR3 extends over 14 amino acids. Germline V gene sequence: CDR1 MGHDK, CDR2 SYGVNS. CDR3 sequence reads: CASSGGGGANVLTF. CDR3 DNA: TGTGCCAGCAGTGGCGGGGGTGGGGCCAACGTCCTGACTTTC.

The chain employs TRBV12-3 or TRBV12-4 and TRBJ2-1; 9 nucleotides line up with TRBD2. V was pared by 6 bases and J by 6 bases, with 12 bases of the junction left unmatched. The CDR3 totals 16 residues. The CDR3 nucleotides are TGTGCCAGCAGGCTCTCCGGGACTAGCCTCGGCAATGAGCAGTTCTTC. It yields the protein CASRLSGTSLGNEQFF.

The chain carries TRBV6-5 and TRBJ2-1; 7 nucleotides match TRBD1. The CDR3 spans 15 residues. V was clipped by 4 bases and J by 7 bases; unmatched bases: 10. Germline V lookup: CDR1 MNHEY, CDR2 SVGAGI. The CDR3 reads CASSSSRGRVNEQFF. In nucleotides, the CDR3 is TGTGCCAGCAGTTCCTCTAGGGGGCGGGTGAATGAGCAGTTCTTC.

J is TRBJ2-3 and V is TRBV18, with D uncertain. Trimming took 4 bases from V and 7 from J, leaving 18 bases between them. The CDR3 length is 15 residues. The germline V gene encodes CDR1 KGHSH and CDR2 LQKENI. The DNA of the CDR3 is TGTGCCAGCTCACGAACCACCACGACGATCTATACGCAGTATTTT. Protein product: CASSRTTTTIYTQYF.

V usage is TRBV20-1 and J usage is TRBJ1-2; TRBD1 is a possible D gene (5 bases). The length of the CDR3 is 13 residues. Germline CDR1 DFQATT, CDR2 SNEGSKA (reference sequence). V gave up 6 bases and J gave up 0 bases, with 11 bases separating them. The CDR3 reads CSAKDTANYGYTF. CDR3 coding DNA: TGCAGTGCCAAGGACACGGCTAACTATGGCTACACCTTC.

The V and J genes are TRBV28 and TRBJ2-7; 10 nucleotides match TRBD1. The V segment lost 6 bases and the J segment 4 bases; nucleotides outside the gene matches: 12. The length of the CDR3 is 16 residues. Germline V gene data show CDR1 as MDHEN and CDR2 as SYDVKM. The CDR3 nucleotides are TGTGCCAGCAGAGGGGCAGGGGGACAGGGGTATTACGAGCAGTACTTC. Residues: CASRGAGGQGYYEQYF.

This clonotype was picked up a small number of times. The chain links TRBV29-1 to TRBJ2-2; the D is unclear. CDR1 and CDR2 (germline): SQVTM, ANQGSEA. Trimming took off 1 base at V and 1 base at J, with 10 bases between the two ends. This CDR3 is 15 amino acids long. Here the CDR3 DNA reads TGCAGCGTTGAAGGAAGATTGGGGAACACCGGGGAGCTGTTTTTT. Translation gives CSVEGRLGNTGELFF.

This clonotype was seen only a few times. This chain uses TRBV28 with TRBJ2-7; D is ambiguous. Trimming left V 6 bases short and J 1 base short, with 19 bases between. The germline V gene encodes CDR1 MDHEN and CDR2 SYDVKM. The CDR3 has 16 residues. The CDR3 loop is CASRPIGRQKSYEQYF. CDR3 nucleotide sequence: TGTGCCAGCAGGCCAATAGGACGGCAGAAATCCTACGAGCAGTACTTC.

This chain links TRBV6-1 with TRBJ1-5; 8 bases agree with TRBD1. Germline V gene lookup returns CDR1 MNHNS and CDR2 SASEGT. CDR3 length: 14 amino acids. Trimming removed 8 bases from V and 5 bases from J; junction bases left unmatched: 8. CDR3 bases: TGTGCCAGCGGTGCGGACAGGGAGTATCAGCCCCAGCATTTT. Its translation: CASGADREYQPQHF.